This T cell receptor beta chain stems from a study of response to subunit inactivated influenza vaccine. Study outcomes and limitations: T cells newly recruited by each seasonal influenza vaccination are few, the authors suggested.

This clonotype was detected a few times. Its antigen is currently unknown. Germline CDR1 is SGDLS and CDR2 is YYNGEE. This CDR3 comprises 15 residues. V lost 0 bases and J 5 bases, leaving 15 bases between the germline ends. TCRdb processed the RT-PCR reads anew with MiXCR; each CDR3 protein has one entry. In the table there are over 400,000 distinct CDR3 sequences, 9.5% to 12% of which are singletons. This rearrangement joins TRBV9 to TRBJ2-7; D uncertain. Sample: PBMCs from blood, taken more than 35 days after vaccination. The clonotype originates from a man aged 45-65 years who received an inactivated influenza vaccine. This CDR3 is CASSVGSPSWDEQYF. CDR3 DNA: TGTGCCAGCAGCGTAGGATCCCCCTCATGGGACGAGCAGTACTTC.